This T cell receptor beta chain came from a study of CD8+ T cells in alopecia areata. At the level of the study: The drug, oral tofacitinib, was given to treated patients at 5 to 10 mg twice daily. General study findings and limits: More clonal than normal scalp was lesional scalp, particularly alopecia totalis/universalis. Tofacitinib significantly reduced both scalp clonality and expanded CD8+ clones among the top 100.

Reverse transcribed after extraction, RNA yielded cDNA as the sequencing template. TCRdb's copy holds only in-frame clones and misses some; the assay was immunoSEQ multiplex PCR. In the table there are around 120,000 clones, 58% of which are singletons. Treatment reported: oral pan-JAK inhibitor, 5-10 mg twice daily. As part of sample collection, lesional scalp punch biopsies and peripheral blood were taken from alopecia areata patients. About this clone: The antigen is unknown.

From germline, CDR1 is SGHAT and CDR2 FQDESV (reference sequence). V dropped 1 base and J dropped 2 bases, with 7 bases sitting between them. The CDR3 sequence is 14 residues long. The sequenced sample was CD8+ T cells sorted from blood, obtained at week 4, from a patient treated with tofacitinib. This chain links TRBV11-1 with TRBJ2-3; D gene unclear. This clonotype was sampled from a human donor with alopecia areata. In nucleotides, the CDR3 is TGTGCCAGCAGCTTAGTTCTAGACACAGATACGCAGTATTTT. The encoded protein is CASSLVLDTDTQYF.